This TCR beta chain was observed in a study of OX40 agonist ivuxolimab in advanced cancers. The CDR3 length is 12 residues. Per the germline V gene, CDR1 is MDHEN and CDR2 is SYDVKM. V was cut by 2 bases and J by 10 bases, with 9 bases left in between. Profiled with immunoSEQ multiplex PCR; TCRdb holds only in-frame clones, not every one. The profile shows 90,000 to 150,000 clones, roughly nine tenths of them singletons. Patients with a history of autoimmune disease or on systemic immunosuppression were excluded. This clonotype originated in an adult with an advanced solid tumor such as melanoma, head and neck, liver or kidney cancer. Material: CD4+ or CD8+ T cells sorted from blood, obtained in a trial of the OX40 agonist ivuxolimab. The chain combines TRBV28 with TRBJ2-4; either TRBD1 or TRBD2 may fit D (5 bases each). This CDR3 reads CASSLRGTIQYF. CDR3 nucleotides: TGTGCCAGCAGTTTACGGGGCACGATTCAGTACTTC.